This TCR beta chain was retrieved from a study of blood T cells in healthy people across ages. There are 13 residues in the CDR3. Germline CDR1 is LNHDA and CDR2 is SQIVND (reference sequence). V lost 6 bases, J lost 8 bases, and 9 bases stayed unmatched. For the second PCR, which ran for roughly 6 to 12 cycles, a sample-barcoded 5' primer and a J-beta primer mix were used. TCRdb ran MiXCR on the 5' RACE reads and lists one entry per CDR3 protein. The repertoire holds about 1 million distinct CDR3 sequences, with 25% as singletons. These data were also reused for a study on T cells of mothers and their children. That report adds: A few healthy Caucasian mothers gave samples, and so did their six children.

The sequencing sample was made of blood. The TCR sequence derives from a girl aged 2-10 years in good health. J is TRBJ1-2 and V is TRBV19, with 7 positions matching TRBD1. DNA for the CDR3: TGTGCCAGTAGCCCAGGTGGCAGGGGGGGCTACACCTTC. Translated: CASSPGGRGGYTF.